The present T cell receptor (beta chain) was sequenced within a study of spatial heterogeneity in lung cancer. The CDR3 is 14 residues long. Trimming took 4 bases from V and 4 from J, leaving 13 bases between them. Germline CDR1 and CDR2: LGHDT and YNNKEL (reference sequence). There are many counts of this clonotype. Its antigen is currently unknown. Whole-study findings and limits: Tumoral mutation counts were tracked by counts of expanded intratumoral alpha and beta TCRs. The authors estimated that 5.5% to 7% of tumor T cells were covered for alpha chains and around 12% for beta chains.

Documented time point: sample taken at primary tumor resection. TCRdb reprocessed the 5' RACE reads via MiXCR and lists one record per CDR3 protein. Found here are more than 7,500 distinct CDR3 sequences, about 8.8% of them singletons; the top ten hold over 20%. The sequencing here drew on lung tumor tissue, taken at surgery. The chain recombines TRBV3-1 with TRBJ1-2; D unclear. This receptor was taken from a male donor with early-stage non-small cell lung cancer. The CDR3 bases are TGTGCCAGCAGCCCCTCTAGCGGGAGCTATGGCTACACCTTC. This encodes CASSPSSGSYGYTF.